This T cell receptor beta chain derives from a study of blood T cell repertoires in COVID-19. Turning to the study itself: Samples taken during acute and convalescent COVID-19 were collected in the United States, Italy and Spain. Sources were T cells, B-cell-depleted T cells, or PBMCs; the material itself was cDNA or gDNA.

Original handling: Counts of nucleated cells, estimated from reference gene primer amplification, were obtained. Measured with immunoSEQ multiplex PCR; TCRdb has only the in-frame clones, and not every one. Clone size and V and J calls were adopted from that table, with D and trimming inferred from the DNA. The sample yields under 65,000 clones, around 83% seen once. V was trimmed by 7 bases and J by 3 bases, leaving 9 bases between them. In germline, CDR1 is SQVTM, CDR2 ANQGSEA. The CDR3 extends over 12 amino acids. The TCR sequence derives from an older woman with acute or convalescent COVID-19. Sequencing was done on a sample of peripheral blood. The rearrangement joins TRBV29-1 to TRBJ1-4; no definite D call. CDR3 sequence reads: CSAYVANEKLFF. The CDR3 nucleotides are TGCAGCGCCTACGTAGCTAATGAAAAACTGTTTTTT.